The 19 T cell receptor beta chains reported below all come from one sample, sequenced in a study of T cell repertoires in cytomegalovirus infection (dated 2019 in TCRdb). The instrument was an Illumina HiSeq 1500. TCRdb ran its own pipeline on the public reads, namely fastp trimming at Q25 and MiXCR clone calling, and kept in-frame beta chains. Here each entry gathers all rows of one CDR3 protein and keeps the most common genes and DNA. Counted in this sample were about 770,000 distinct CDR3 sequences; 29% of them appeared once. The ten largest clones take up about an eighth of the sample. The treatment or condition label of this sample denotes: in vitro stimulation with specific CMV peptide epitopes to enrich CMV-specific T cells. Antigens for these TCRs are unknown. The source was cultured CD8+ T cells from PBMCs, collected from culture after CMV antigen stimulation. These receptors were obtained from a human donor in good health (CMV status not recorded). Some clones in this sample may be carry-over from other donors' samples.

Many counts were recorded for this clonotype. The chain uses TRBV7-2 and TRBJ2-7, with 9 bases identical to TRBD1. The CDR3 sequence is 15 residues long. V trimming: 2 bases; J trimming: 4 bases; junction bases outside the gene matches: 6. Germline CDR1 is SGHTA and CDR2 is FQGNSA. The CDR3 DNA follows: TGTGCCAGCAGCTTAACGGGACAGGGACCTTACGAGCAGTACGTC. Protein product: CASSLTGQGPYEQYV.

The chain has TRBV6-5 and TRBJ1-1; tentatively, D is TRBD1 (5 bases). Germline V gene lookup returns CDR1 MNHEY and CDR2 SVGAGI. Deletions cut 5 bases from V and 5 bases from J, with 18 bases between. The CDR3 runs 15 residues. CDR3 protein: CASSPWGRTPTEAFF. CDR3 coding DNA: TGTGCCAGCAGTCCCTGGGGCAGAACCCCTACTGAAGCTTTCTTT.

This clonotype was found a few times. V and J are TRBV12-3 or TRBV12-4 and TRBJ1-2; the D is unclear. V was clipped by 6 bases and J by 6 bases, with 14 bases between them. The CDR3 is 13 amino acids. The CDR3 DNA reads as TGTGCCAGCAGCTACACTGCTGTTGATGGCTACACCTTC. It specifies CASSYTAVDGYTF.

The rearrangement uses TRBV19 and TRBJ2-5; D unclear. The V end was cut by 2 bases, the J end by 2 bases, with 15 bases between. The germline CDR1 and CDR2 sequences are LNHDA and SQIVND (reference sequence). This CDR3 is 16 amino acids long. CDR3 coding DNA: TGTGCCAGTAGTATATCCGGCGGTCACTCACAAGAGACCCAGTACTTC. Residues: CASSISGGHSQETQYF. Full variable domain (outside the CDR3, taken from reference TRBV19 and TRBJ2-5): DGGITQSPKYLFRKEGQNVTLSCEQNLNHDAMYWYRQDPGQGLRLIYYSQIVNDFQKGDIAEGYSVSREKKESFPLTVTSAQKNPTAFYLCASSISGGHSQETQYFGPGTRLLVL.

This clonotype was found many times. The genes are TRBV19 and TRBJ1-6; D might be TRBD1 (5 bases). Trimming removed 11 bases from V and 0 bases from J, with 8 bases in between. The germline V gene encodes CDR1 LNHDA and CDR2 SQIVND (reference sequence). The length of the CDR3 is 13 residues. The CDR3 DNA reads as TGTGCCTCTCAGGGCTCCTATAATTCACCCCTCCACTTT. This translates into CASQGSYNSPLHF.

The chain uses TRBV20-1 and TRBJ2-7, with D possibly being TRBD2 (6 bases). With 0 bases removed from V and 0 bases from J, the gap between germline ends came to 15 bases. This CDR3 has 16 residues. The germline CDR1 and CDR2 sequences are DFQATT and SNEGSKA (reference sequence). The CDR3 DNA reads TGCAGTGCTAGAGATTTAAGTGGGGGGAGCTCCTACGAGCAGTACGTC. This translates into CSARDLSGGSSYEQYV.

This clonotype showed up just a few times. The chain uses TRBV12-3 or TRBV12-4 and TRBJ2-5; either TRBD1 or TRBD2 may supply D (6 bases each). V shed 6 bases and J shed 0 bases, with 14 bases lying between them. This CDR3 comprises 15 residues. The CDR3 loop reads CASSRFGGHQETQYF. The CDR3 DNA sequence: TGTGCCAGCAGCCGCTTCGGGGGCCACCAAGAGACCCAGTACTTC.

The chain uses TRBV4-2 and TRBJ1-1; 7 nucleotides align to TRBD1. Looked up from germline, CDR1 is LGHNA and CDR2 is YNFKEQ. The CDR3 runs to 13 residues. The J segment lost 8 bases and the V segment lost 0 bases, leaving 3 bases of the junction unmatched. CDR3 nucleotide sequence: TGTGCCAGCAGCCAAGAACAGGGGACCGAAGCTTTCTTT. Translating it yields CASSQEQGTEAFF.

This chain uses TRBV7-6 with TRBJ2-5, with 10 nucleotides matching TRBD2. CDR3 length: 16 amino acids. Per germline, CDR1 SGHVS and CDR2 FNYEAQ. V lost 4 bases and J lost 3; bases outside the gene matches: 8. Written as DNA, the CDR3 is TGTGCCAGCAGCTCCCCTATCCTAGCGGGGGAAGAGACCCAGTACTTC. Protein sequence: CASSSPILAGEETQYF.

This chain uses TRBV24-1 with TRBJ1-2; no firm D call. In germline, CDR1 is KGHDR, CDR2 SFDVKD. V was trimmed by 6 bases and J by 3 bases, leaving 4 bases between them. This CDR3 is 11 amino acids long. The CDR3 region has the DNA TGTGCCACCAGTCAAGACTATGGCTACACCTTC. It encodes CATSQDYGYTF.

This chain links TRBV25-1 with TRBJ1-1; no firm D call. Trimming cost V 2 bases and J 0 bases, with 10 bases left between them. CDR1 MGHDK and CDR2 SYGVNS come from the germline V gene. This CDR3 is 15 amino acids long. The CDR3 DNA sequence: TGTGCCAGCAGTGAACTGTACACAATGAACACTGAAGCTTTCTTT. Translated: CASSELYTMNTEAFF.

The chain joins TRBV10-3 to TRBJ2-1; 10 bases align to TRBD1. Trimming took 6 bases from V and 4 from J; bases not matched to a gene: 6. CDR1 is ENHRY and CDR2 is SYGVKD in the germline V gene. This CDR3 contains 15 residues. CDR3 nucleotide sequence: TGTGCCATCAGCGAAGGGACAGGGGTTTACAATGAGCAGTTCTTC. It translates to CAISEGTGVYNEQFF.

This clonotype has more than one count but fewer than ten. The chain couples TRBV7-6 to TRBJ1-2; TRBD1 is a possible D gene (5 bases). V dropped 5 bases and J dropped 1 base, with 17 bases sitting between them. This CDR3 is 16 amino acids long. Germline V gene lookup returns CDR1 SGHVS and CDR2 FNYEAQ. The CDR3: CASSLNARDYNYGYTF. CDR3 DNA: TGTGCCAGCAGCCTAAACGCCAGGGACTATAACTATGGCTACACCTTC.

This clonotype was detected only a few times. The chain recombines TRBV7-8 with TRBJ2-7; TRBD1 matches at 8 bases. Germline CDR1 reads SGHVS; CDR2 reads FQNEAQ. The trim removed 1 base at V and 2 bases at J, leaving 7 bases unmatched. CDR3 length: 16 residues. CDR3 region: CASSLGTGKGTYEQYV. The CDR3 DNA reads TGTGCCAGCAGCTTAGGGACAGGGAAGGGGACCTACGAGCAGTACGTC.

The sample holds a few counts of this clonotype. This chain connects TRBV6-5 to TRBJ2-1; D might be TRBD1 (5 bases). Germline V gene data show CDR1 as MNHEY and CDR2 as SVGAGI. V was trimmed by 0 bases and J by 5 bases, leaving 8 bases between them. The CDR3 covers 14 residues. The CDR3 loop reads CASSYSGPHNEQFF. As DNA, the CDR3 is TGTGCCAGCAGTTACTCGGGGCCACACAATGAGCAGTTCTTC.

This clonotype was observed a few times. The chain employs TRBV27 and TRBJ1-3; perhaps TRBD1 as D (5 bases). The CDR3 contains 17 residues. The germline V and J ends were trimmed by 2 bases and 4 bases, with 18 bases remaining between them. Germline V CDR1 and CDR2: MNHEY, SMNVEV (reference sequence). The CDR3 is CASSLTGRGERGNTIYF. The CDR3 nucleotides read TGTGCCAGCAGTTTAACTGGTCGGGGGGAGAGGGGAAACACCATATATTTT.

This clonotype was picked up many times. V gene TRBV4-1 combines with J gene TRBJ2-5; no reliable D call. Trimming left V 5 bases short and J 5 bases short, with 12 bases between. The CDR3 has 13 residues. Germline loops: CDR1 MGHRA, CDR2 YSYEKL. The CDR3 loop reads CASSFRHKETQYF. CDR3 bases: TGCGCCAGCAGCTTCCGACACAAGGAGACCCAGTACTTC.

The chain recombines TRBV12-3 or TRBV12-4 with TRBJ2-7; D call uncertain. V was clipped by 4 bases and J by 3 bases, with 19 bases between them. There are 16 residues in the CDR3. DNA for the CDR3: TGTGCCAGCAGTTACAGCCCGGGCACGCTCCTCTACGAGCAGTACTTC. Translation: CASSYSPGTLLYEQYF.

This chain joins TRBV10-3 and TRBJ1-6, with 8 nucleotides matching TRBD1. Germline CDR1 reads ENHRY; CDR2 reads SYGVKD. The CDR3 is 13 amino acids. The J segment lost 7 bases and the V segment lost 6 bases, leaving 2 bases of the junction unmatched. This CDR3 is CAISAGGNSPLHF. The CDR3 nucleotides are TGTGCCATCAGCGCAGGGGGCAATTCACCCCTCCACTTT.